The 27 T cell receptor beta chains in this list originate from one sample, sequenced in a study of molecular identifiers for immune sequencing clone quantification. TCRdb recomputed calls from the PCR reads with MiXCR, one row per CDR3 protein. Here the sample spans around 320,000 distinct CDR3 sequences, 24% being singletons. The sequencing input was naive CD8+ T cells from blood, with Jurkat cell RNA spiked in. Subset meaning: FACS-sorted CD8+CD4-CCR7+CD45RA+ naive T cells. The receptors come from a human donor in good health. Some libraries in this study had Jurkat cell RNA spiked in.

This clonotype was picked up many times. The chain joins TRBV9 to TRBJ2-3; D tentatively reads TRBD1 or TRBD2 (5 bases each). Trimming pared 0 bases from V and 4 bases from J, leaving 12 bases between. CDR1 and CDR2 from the germline V gene are SGDLS and YYNGEE. CDR3 length equals 15 residues. CDR3 amino acids: CASSVVEGLADTQYF. The CDR3 nucleotides are TGTGCCAGCAGCGTAGTAGAGGGGTTAGCAGATACGCAGTATTTT.

The sample holds a few counts of this clonotype. This sequence joins TRBV7-9 and TRBJ2-4; TRBD1 matches 7 bases. Losses at the gene ends were 5 bases for V and 0 bases for J; bases not matched to a gene: 10. The CDR3 is 17 residues long. CDR1 SEHNR and CDR2 FQNEAQ come from the germline V gene (reference sequence). CDR3 bases: TGTGCCAGCAGCGGGGACAGAGCTGACCTAGCCAAAAACATTCAGTACTTC. Amino acids: CASSGDRADLAKNIQYF.

This clonotype appeared a few times. The gene calls are TRBV11-2 and TRBJ2-7, with D hard to call. The V end lost 2 bases, the J end lost 2 bases, and 10 bases lay between the germline ends. The CDR3 is 14 residues long. Germline V gene data show CDR1 as SGHAT and CDR2 as FQNNGV. The CDR3 sequence is CASSLLGEAYEQYF. As DNA, the CDR3 is TGTGCCAGCAGCTTATTGGGTGAGGCCTACGAGCAGTACTTC.

In its sample, this clonotype was seen a few times. A much larger clone lies one base from this, so it may be a read error. The chain has TRBV7-9 and TRBJ1-1, with a weak D call TRBD1 (5 bases). The germline V gene has CDR1 SEHNR and CDR2 FQNEAQ (reference sequence). The V and J ends lost 5 bases and 10 bases respectively, with 14 bases between them. The CDR3 extends over 12 amino acids. CDR3 residues: CASSTGANVAFF. DNA for the CDR3: TGTGCCAGCAGCACCGGGGCGAATGTAGCTTTCTTT.

The V gene is TRBV13, the J gene TRBJ2-3; tentative D call: TRBD2 (6 bases). CDR1 is PRHDT, CDR2 FYEKMQ, per germline (reference sequence). V lost 6 bases, J lost 3 bases, and 16 bases lay in between. The CDR3 extends over 15 amino acids. CDR3 coding DNA: TGTGCCAGCAGGGAAACAGACCGGGGGACAGATACGCAGTATTTT. Amino acids: CASRETDRGTDTQYF. Full variable domain (rest looked up from reference TRBV13 and TRBJ2-3): AAGVIQSPRHLIKEKRETATLKCYPIPRHDTVYWYQQGPGQDPQFLISFYEKMQSDKGSIPDRFSAQQFSDYHSELNMSSLELGDSALYFCASRETDRGTDTQYFGPGTRLTVL.

This clonotype was observed a handful of times. The genes are TRBV11-2 and TRBJ1-1; weak D call: TRBD1 (5 bases). The CDR3 runs 14 residues. CDR1 is SGHAT, CDR2 FQNNGV, per germline. V lost 5 bases and J lost 0, with 10 bases in between. CDR3 loop: CASSKTVMNTEAFF. In nucleotides, the CDR3 is TGTGCCAGCAGCAAGACAGTCATGAACACTGAAGCTTTCTTT.

In this sample, this clonotype turned up a few times. For the CDR3, the DNA is TGTGCCTGGAGTCCCCCGGGAGACTACGAGCAGTACTTC. Protein product: CAWSPPGDYEQYF. V and J are TRBV30 and TRBJ2-7, with D possibly TRBD2 on 6 matching bases. CDR3 length: 13 amino acids. The V end was cut by 2 bases, the J end by 3 bases, with 11 bases between. Germline loops: CDR1 GTSNPN, CDR2 SVGIG (reference sequence).

V is TRBV4-3 and J is TRBJ2-7; D uncertain. Germline V gene sequence: CDR1 LGHNA, CDR2 YSLEER. The CDR3 loop spans 15 amino acids. Trimming took 0 bases from V and 0 from J, leaving 9 bases between them. CDR3 in DNA: TGCGCCAGCAGCCAAGATAGCCGGCGCTCCTACGAGCAGTACTTC. It specifies CASSQDSRRSYEQYF.

This rearrangement joins TRBV2 to TRBJ1-5; possible D gene TRBD1, 6 bases. The ends were cut back, 3 bases at V and 7 bases at J, with 16 bases in the middle. The CDR3 loop spans 15 amino acids. The germline V gene encodes CDR1 SNHLY and CDR2 FYNNEI. DNA for the CDR3: TGTGCCAGCAGTGAGGTAGGGGGGCCGGGGCAGCCCCAGCATTTT. Translated, it gives CASSEVGGPGQPQHF.

This clonotype has only a few counts. The gene calls are TRBV12-3 or TRBV12-4 and TRBJ2-5, with D maybe TRBD2 (7 bases). This CDR3 is 14 amino acids long. Trimming removed 3 bases from V and 5 bases from J, with 13 bases in between. CDR3 sequence: CASSFEGGGETQYF. CDR3 DNA sequence: TGTGCCAGCAGTTTTGAGGGGGGGGGTGAGACCCAGTACTTC.

The V and J genes are TRBV10-2 and TRBJ1-5; no firm D call. CDR3 length: 14 residues. The V gene lost 4 bases and the J gene lost 5 bases, with 12 bases spanning the gap. Per the germline V gene, CDR1 is WSHSY and CDR2 is SAAADI. The CDR3 bases are TGCGCCAGCAGTGGGGTAGGACGGGATCAGCCCCAGCATTTT. Translated, it gives CASSGVGRDQPQHF.

The genes are TRBV11-2 and TRBJ2-5; 8 bases are shared with TRBD2. Unmatched junction bases numbered 7, after V lost 6 bases and J lost 4 bases. This CDR3 is built from 14 residues. Germline values: CDR1 SGHAT, CDR2 FQNNGV. The CDR3 coding sequence is TGTGCCAGCAGACATAGCGGGGACGGAGAGACCCAGTACTTC. Translated: CASRHSGDGETQYF.

This clonotype was observed a handful of times. This CDR3 is CASSLMGKPQHF. The DNA for the CDR3 is TGTGCCAGCTCATTAATGGGGAAGCCCCAGCATTTT. The chain couples TRBV18 to TRBJ1-5; D not certain. V gave up 5 bases and J gave up 8 bases, with 10 bases separating them. Germline V gene lookup returns CDR1 KGHSH and CDR2 LQKENI. The CDR3 has 12 amino acids.

This clonotype was counted at least ten times. The V gene is TRBV29-1, the J gene TRBJ2-2; D not certain. Trimming removed 6 bases from V and 0 bases from J, with 14 bases in between. The CDR3 runs 15 residues. Per the germline V gene, CDR1 is SQVTM and CDR2 is ANQGSEA. The CDR3 DNA reads as TGCAGCGTGATGCCTCACAGCCCGAACACCGGGGAGCTGTTTTTT. The encoded protein is CSVMPHSPNTGELFF.

This clonotype was detected a few times. V and J are TRBV7-6 and TRBJ2-7; 8 nucleotides line up with TRBD1. Trimming cost V 5 bases and J 5 bases; bases outside gene matches: 5. CDR1 SGHVS and CDR2 FNYEAQ come from the germline V gene. The CDR3 spans 13 residues. CDR3 residues: CASSLQGVDEQYF. CDR3 DNA: TGTGCCAGCAGCCTACAGGGGGTTGACGAGCAGTACTTC.

As regards this clonotype: A much more abundant neighbour one base away suggests this may be a read error. This chain uses TRBV7-2 with TRBJ2-7; D gene ambiguous. This CDR3 is 13 amino acids long. The ends were cut back, 7 bases at V and 3 bases at J, with 13 bases in the middle. Germline CDR1 SGHTA, CDR2 FQGNSA. DNA for the CDR3: TGTGCCAGCAAGAAGGCCAGACTCTACGAGCAGTACTTC. It translates to CASKKARLYEQYF.

On this clonotype itself: Since a much larger clone is just one base distant, this may be a read error. The chain recombines TRBV12-3 or TRBV12-4 with TRBJ1-1, with TRBD1 identical over 9 bases. The CDR3 spans 14 residues. Written as DNA, the CDR3 is TGTGCCAGCAGTACCGGACAGGGGAACACTGAAGCTTCCTTT. Amino acids: CASSTGQGNTEASF.

There are a few counts of this clonotype. The V gene is TRBV7-6, the J gene TRBJ1-1; D is uncertain. Germline CDR1 and CDR2: SGHVS and FNYEAQ. The CDR3 consists of 15 residues. V was clipped by 3 bases and J by 0 bases, with 11 bases between them. CDR3 sequence: CASSFRPDLNTEAFF. The DNA of the CDR3 is TGTGCCAGCAGCTTCCGGCCAGACTTGAACACTGAAGCTTTCTTT. The complete variable domain, with remaining parts taken from reference TRBV7-6 and TRBJ1-1, reads GAGVSQSPRYKVTKRGQDVALRCDPISGHVSLYWYRQALGQGPEFLTYFNYEAQQDKSGLPNDRFSAERPEGSISTLTIQRTEQRDSAMYRCASSFRPDLNTEAFFGQGTRLTVV.

This clonotype was observed at least ten times. The chain has TRBV7-9 and TRBJ2-2, with 8 bases fitting TRBD1. CDR1 is SEHNR, CDR2 FQNEAQ, per germline (reference sequence). The CDR3 spans 15 residues. Trimming at V came to 4 bases and at J to 6 bases, leaving 7 bases not matched to a gene. CDR3 loop: CASSSRQGPPGELFF. The DNA for the CDR3 is TGTGCCAGCAGCTCCCGACAGGGGCCCCCCGGGGAGCTGTTTTTT.

The gene calls are TRBV19 and TRBJ2-2; D gene uncertain. Trimming stripped 1 base from V and 5 bases from J, with 2 bases between. The length of the CDR3 is 12 residues. CDR1 LNHDA and CDR2 SQIVND come from the germline V gene (reference sequence). CDR3 amino acids: CASSIATGELFF. CDR3 nucleotides: TGTGCCAGTAGTATAGCAACCGGGGAGCTGTTTTTT.

This clonotype was found many times. The chain recombines TRBV11-2 with TRBJ2-7; D gene uncertain. The CDR3 extends over 12 amino acids. Germline values: CDR1 SGHAT, CDR2 FQNNGV. The V and J ends lost 7 bases and 4 bases respectively, with 11 bases between them. The CDR3 DNA reads TGTGCCAGCACCCTGCGTGGGTACGAGCAGTACTTC. This encodes CASTLRGYEQYF.

CDR3 DNA: TGTGCCACCACAATGGCCAATCAGCCCCAGCATTTT. Translated, it gives CATTMANQPQHF. This chain uses TRBV19 with TRBJ1-5; D remains unclear. CDR3 length: 12 residues. V dropped 10 bases and J dropped 3 bases, with 10 bases sitting between them. Germline loops: CDR1 LNHDA, CDR2 SQIVND (reference sequence).

Only one count was recorded for this clonotype. The junction and the germline gene differ at one end; a read error may be behind it. The chain joins TRBV7-9 to TRBJ2-2, with D possibly TRBD2 on 5 matching bases. CDR3 size: 10 residues. Per the germline V gene, CDR1 is SEHNR and CDR2 is FQNEAQ (reference sequence). CDR3: CAKETGELLF. The CDR3 DNA is TGTGCCAAAGAGACCGGGGAGCTGCTTTTT.

This clonotype has at least ten counts. The V and J genes are TRBV29-1 and TRBJ2-3, with a tentative D call TRBD1 (5 bases). CDR1 and CDR2 from the germline V gene are SQVTM and ANQGSEA. This CDR3 has 16 residues. Trimming cost V 1 base and J 0 bases, with 14 bases left between them. The chain's CDR3 is CSVEGAAGPSTDTQYF. Written as DNA, the CDR3 is TGCAGCGTTGAAGGGGCGGCAGGGCCTAGCACAGATACGCAGTATTTT.

CDR3 protein: CASSQPQGYEQYF. CDR3 in DNA: TGTGCCAGCAGCCAACCACAGGGCTATGAGCAGTACTTC. J is TRBJ2-7 and V is TRBV7-6; a possible D gene is TRBD1 (6 bases). V was trimmed by 5 bases and J by 7 bases, leaving 15 bases between them. CDR1 is SGHVS, CDR2 FNYEAQ, per germline. The CDR3 runs 13 residues.

V usage is TRBV20-1 and J usage is TRBJ2-5, with D possibly matching TRBD2 (6 bases). Deletions cut 3 bases from V and 7 bases from J, with 18 bases between. The CDR3 length is 14 residues. Germline V gene data show CDR1 as DFQATT and CDR2 as SNEGSKA (reference sequence). The CDR3 loop is CSASGSGISGTQYF. In nucleotides, the CDR3 is TGCAGTGCTAGCGGTAGCGGCATCTCGGGGACCCAGTACTTC.

A note on this clonotype: A much larger clone lies a single base off, so this may be a read error. The chain couples TRBV12-3 or TRBV12-4 to TRBJ2-5; 7 positions match TRBD2. Losses at the gene ends were 4 bases for V and 7 bases for J; bases not matched to a gene: 9. The CDR3 runs to 14 residues. The CDR3 region has the DNA TGTGCCAGCAGTTCTACGACTAGCTCGGGGACCCAGTACTTC. Translation: CASSSTTSSGTQYF.